This TCR beta chain originates from a study of T cells in Graves' hyperthyroidism and ophthalmopathy. Trimming took 3 bases from V and 0 from J, leaving 9 bases between them. This CDR3 contains 15 residues. The germline gives CDR1 LNHDA, CDR2 SQIVND (reference sequence). Amplification targeted TCR beta CDR3 regions from RNA transcripts. A set of HTBI primers served as the primers for a first-round RT-PCR of the TCR CDR3. MiXCR was run by TCRdb on the multiplex PCR reads, yielding one entry per CDR3 protein. The table records some 720,000 distinct CDR3 sequences, about a sixth of them present only once. Concerning this clonotype itself: Its target is unknown.

Graves' hyperthyroidism was deemed stable absent ophthalmopathy progression within 18 months. Study observations and caveats: The model forecast ophthalmopathy, anticipating it by a median about 6.5 months before onset. Most clonotypes that expanded in the thyroid above 0.001 also showed up in blood.

Sequencing was carried out using blood. This chain connects TRBV19 to TRBJ1-5; TRBD1 is a possible D gene (6 bases). The origin of this receptor is a man aged 18-30 years with Graves' hyperthyroidism. The CDR3 loop is CASSIRGNSNQPQHF. CDR3 DNA sequence: TGTGCCAGTAGTATCAGGGGAAATAGCAATCAGCCCCAGCATTTT.